This T cell receptor (beta chain) emerged from a study of cytomegalovirus exposure and HLA in healthy donors. The study, taken as a whole, reports: Further analysis was carried out later, and it showed several of the most significant clusters appearing linked to common viral pathogens. Further analysis, carried out later, found HLA-associated TCR beta chains more clonally expanded than equally common other chains. Upon later analysis, TCR association rates were observed to vary by HLA locus, being highest for DRB1 and lowest for HLA-C. Earlier analysis yielded a pattern in which most TCR beta V segments were productive about 90% or about 30% of the time.

Of note for this clone: The target antigen is unknown.

PCR employed 60 Vbeta and 13 Jbeta primers. Using immunoSEQ multiplex PCR, the repertoire was profiled, and TCRdb retains in-frame clones only, with some absent. This repertoire comprises under 70,000 clones; its ten largest clones make up around 2.4%. This receptor was obtained from a female donor in good health and CMV-seropositive. The specimen was PBMCs.

The CDR3 DNA sequence: TGTGCCAGCAGCCCTACAGGTACCGACACTGAAGCTTTCTTT. Amino acids: CASSPTGTDTEAFF. This chain links TRBV9 with TRBJ1-1; a weak D match, TRBD1 (5 bases). The CDR3 spans 14 residues. CDR1 and CDR2 from the germline V gene are SGDLS and YYNGEE. V lost 4 bases and J 3 bases, leaving 13 bases between the germline ends.